This TCR beta chain was captured by sequencing in a study of OX40 agonist ivuxolimab in advanced cancers. Study summary: Patients received ivuxolimab, an agonistic anti-OX40 (CD134) antibody. Of the participants, under 50% had some prior anti-PD-1, anti-PD-L1 or anti-CTLA-4 therapy, which was allowed. Study-wide results and limits: Dosing at 0.1 to 3.0 mg/kg was accompanied by clonal expansion of CD4+ and CD8+ blood T cells by week 6.

The protocol was immunoSEQ multiplex PCR, while the TCRdb copy is restricted to in-frame clones and leaves out a portion. Of more than 65,000 clones listed, roughly 85% were seen once; the top ten hold approximately 0.78%. For this clone: The target antigen is unknown.

Autoimmune disease history or systemic immunosuppression led to patients being barred. CDR1 is SNHLY and CDR2 is FYNNEI in the germline V gene. Trimming cost V 4 bases and J 6 bases, with 13 bases left between them. The CDR3 length is 13 residues. Sequenced here: CD4+ or CD8+ T cells sorted from blood, sampled in a trial of the OX40 agonist ivuxolimab. V is TRBV2 and J is TRBJ2-7; a possible D gene is TRBD2 (6 bases). The sequence was collected from an adult with an advanced solid tumor such as melanoma, head and neck, liver or kidney cancer. CDR3 region: CASSVSSEGEQYF. CDR3 sequence (DNA): TGTGCCAGCAGTGTGTCTAGCGAAGGCGAGCAGTACTTC.